A selection of T cell receptor beta chains follows, all from one sample in a study of T cell responses to AZD1222 COVID-19 vaccine. Sequenced by immunoSEQ multiplex PCR; TCRdb stores in-frame clones only, minus some. The repertoire holds some 120,000 clones, with over 75% as singletons. The sequenced sample was peripheral blood, obtained on day 0 of MenACWY control vaccination. The receptors here all came from an adult in good health. Each CDR3 is given with its conserved first and last residue. A D gene is named only where the DNA matches it firmly. Size is omitted from some rows. Given values are once, few, many or a class for expanded clones.

DNA | CDR3 | size | V | D | J
TGTGCCAGCAGCTCCCCGGGGCCACAGATATACGAGCAGTACTTC | CASSSPGPQIYEQYF | once | TRBV7-2 | - | TRBJ2-7
TGCGCCAGCAGCCGGGGACAGGGAGACTCCTACGAGCAGTACTTC | CASSRGQGDSYEQYF | - | TRBV4-3 | TRBD1 | TRBJ2-7
TGTGCCAGCAGCCCCATACAGGGCAGCAATCAGCCCCAGCATTTT | CASSPIQGSNQPQHF | - | TRBV4-2 | - | TRBJ1-5
TGTGCCAGCATCAGGGACAGGACCTCCTACGAGCAGTACTTC | CASIRDRTSYEQYF | - | TRBV28 | TRBD1 | TRBJ2-7
TGTGCCAGCAGTGACAGGTTTAATTCACCCCTCCACTTT | CASSDRFNSPLHF | - | TRBV2 | - | TRBJ1-6
TGTGCCAGTAACCCTGGGATGGGCAGGGCTATGAACACTGAAGCTTTCTTT | CASNPGMGRAMNTEAFF | - | TRBV19 | - | TRBJ1-1
TGTGCCAGCAGTTTAAATAGAGGGGAAGGAACAGATACGCAGTATTTT | CASSLNRGEGTDTQYF | - | TRBV27 | - | TRBJ2-3
TGCGCCAGCAGCCAAGGTCTTAGCGGGGGGGCTTACGAGCAGTACTTC | CASSQGLSGGAYEQYF | - | TRBV4-3 | TRBD2 | TRBJ2-7
TGTGCCAGCAGCCCACACACCCGGACAGGCAAGGGGGATACGCAGTATTTT | CASSPHTRTGKGDTQYF | - | TRBV7-9 | TRBD1 | TRBJ2-3
TGCGCCAGCACGAGGGATCGGAGAGGCTACACCTTC | CASTRDRRGYTF | - | TRBV23-1 | - | TRBJ1-2
TGCGCCAGCAGCCTACGGGGGGACACTGAAGCTTTCTTT | CASSLRGDTEAFF | - | TRBV4-3 | - | TRBJ1-1
TGTGCCAGCAGCGTAGCTTCCAGGGCTAATGAAAAACTGTTTTTT | CASSVASRANEKLFF | - | TRBV9 | - | TRBJ1-4
TGTGCCAGCAGCCCAGCGGGGACAAATCAAGAGACCCAGTACTTC | CASSPAGTNQETQYF | - | TRBV7-2 | - | TRBJ2-5
TGTGCCAGCAGCAGACACTACCTGACAGGGATATCGAACACTGAAGCTTTCTTT | CASSRHYLTGISNTEAFF | - | TRBV28 | TRBD1 | TRBJ1-1
TGTGCCAGCAGCTCGCGACAGGAAAAATCACCCCTCCACTTT | CASSSRQEKSPLHF | - | TRBV7-9 | - | TRBJ1-6
TGTGCCAGCAGCCTAGACCTGGGGAACACCATATATTTT | CASSLDLGNTIYF | - | TRBV2 | - | TRBJ1-3
TGCAGCGTCCGGGACAGCTCCTATAATTCACCCCTCCACTTT | CSVRDSSYNSPLHF | - | TRBV29-1 | TRBD1 | TRBJ1-6
TGTGCCATCAGTGAACAGGGATGGTCCTACGAGCAGTACTTC | CAISEQGWSYEQYF | - | TRBV10-3 | - | TRBJ2-7
TGCCCCAGCAGCCTCCCACGACCGGGGGGGGCAGCTGGAAACACCATATATTTT | CPSSLPRPGGAAGNTIYF | - | TRBV4-1 | - | TRBJ1-3
TGTGCCAGTAGTATCAGGTTCTCCTTCAGGGGCCGAGATCAGCCCCAGCATTTT | CASSIRFSFRGRDQPQHF | - | TRBV19 | - | TRBJ1-5
TGTGCCAGCAGCCTCACCGGGGACGGCTACGAGCAGTACTTC | CASSLTGDGYEQYF | - | TRBV11-2 | - | TRBJ2-7
TGTGCCAGCAGCTTACGAGGCCTGGCGAACACTGAAGCTTTCTTT | CASSLRGLANTEAFF | - | TRBV7-9 | - | TRBJ1-1
TGTGCCAGCAGCCAAGAATACTCCTACGAGCAGTACTTC | CASSQEYSYEQYF | - | TRBV3-1/TRBV3-2 | - | TRBJ2-7
TGTGCCAGCAGCTTTCGAGGAGGGACTAGCGGTTACAATGAGCAGTTCTTC | CASSFRGGTSGYNEQFF | - | TRBV7-2 | TRBD2 | TRBJ2-1
TGTGCCAGCAGCTTGTACAGCACAGATACGCAGTATTTT | CASSLYSTDTQYF | - | TRBV5-4 | - | TRBJ2-3
TGTGCCAGCAGTTCAAGGACGGGGGAAAAACTGTTTTTT | CASSSRTGEKLFF | - | TRBV28 | - | TRBJ1-4
TGTGCGCCTCGGGGGCCTTCTGAAGCTTTCTTT | CAPRGPSEAFF | - | TRBV27 | - | TRBJ1-1
TGTGCCAGCAGCTCCCGACTAGCGGGAAGAGAGACCCAGTACTTC | CASSSRLAGRETQYF | - | TRBV7-2 | TRBD2 | TRBJ2-5
TGTGCCAGCCGGGACAGGGGGCCACAAGAGACCCAGTACTTC | CASRDRGPQETQYF | - | TRBV19 | TRBD1 | TRBJ2-5
TGTGCCAGCAGCAAAGTCCCCTTACCCGGGACTTTGAACACTGAAGCTTTCTTT | CASSKVPLPGTLNTEAFF | few | TRBV21-1 | - | TRBJ1-1
TGTGCCAGCAGCGTCGGGGCCGTTAATGAAAAACTGTTTTTT | CASSVGAVNEKLFF | few | TRBV21-1 | - | TRBJ1-4
TGCGCCTCAAACACCGGGACGTCGTCCTACGAGCAGTACTTC | CASNTGTSSYEQYF | - | TRBV10-1 | - | TRBJ2-7
TGTGCCAGCAGCCAAGGGACTAGCCCAGATACGCAGTATTTT | CASSQGTSPDTQYF | - | TRBV7-2 | TRBD2 | TRBJ2-3
TGTGCCAGCAGTTTTATCAAGGGAGGGGATGGCTACACCTTC | CASSFIKGGDGYTF | few | TRBV28 | - | TRBJ1-2
TGTGCCAGCAGTTACGATGGGCAGCAGCCCCAGCATTTT | CASSYDGQQPQHF | - | TRBV6-5 | - | TRBJ1-5
TGTGCCAGCAGTTTGGAACGGGATCAGCCCCAGCATTTT | CASSLERDQPQHF | - | TRBV12-3/TRBV12-4 | - | TRBJ1-5
TGTGCCAGCAGGGACAGTACTCAGCCCCAGCATTTT | CASRDSTQPQHF | - | TRBV2 | - | TRBJ1-5
TGCAGTGCTAGTGTCAGGGGAGAGACCCAGTACTTC | CSASVRGETQYF | - | TRBV20-1 | - | TRBJ2-5
TGTGCCAGCAGTCCAGGGGGTAACTATGGCTACACCTTC | CASSPGGNYGYTF | once | TRBV28 | TRBD1 | TRBJ1-2
TGTGCCAGCACTCCGACAGGGGTGGAGACCCAGTACTTC | CASTPTGVETQYF | - | TRBV7-2 | TRBD1 | TRBJ2-5
TGTGCCAGCTCCTGGCAGGTTAACTATGGCTACACCTTC | CASSWQVNYGYTF | - | TRBV2 | - | TRBJ1-2
TGCAGCGTCGGAGTTCTGGGTGGGGGCACAGATACGCAGTATTTT | CSVGVLGGGTDTQYF | - | TRBV29-1 | - | TRBJ2-3
TGTGCCAGCACTATGTGGGAAATGGGCAATCAGCCCCAGCATTTT | CASTMWEMGNQPQHF | - | TRBV6-5 | - | TRBJ1-5
TGTGCCAGCAGTCACAGGGCGGGAAGCAATCAGCCCCAGCATTTT | CASSHRAGSNQPQHF | once | TRBV6-6 | - | TRBJ1-5
TGTGCCAGCAGTTCCCGCGGTAGCTCCGCCAAGCCTCGCGGCACCATATATTTT | CASSSRGSSAKPRGTIYF | - | TRBV28 | - | TRBJ1-3
TGTGCCAGTAGTATAGGCGTGGGGATGGGCAATCAGCCCCAGCATTTT | CASSIGVGMGNQPQHF | - | TRBV19 | - | TRBJ1-5
TGTGCCAGCAGTTTTAGTACCCACCGGGACAGGGGGAACAATGAGCAGTTCTTC | CASSFSTHRDRGNNEQFF | - | TRBV28 | TRBD1 | TRBJ2-1
TGTGCCAGCTCACTAGGGAGGGAAGAGACCCAGTACTTC | CASSLGREETQYF | - | TRBV18 | TRBD2 | TRBJ2-5
TGCGCCAGCAGCCAAACTATACAGGGCCATCAGCCCCAGCATTTT | CASSQTIQGHQPQHF | few | TRBV4-1 | - | TRBJ1-5
TGTGCCAGCAGCCGCGGGGCCTTAGGGAGAAATGAAAAACTGTTTTTT | CASSRGALGRNEKLFF | - | TRBV13 | - | TRBJ1-4
TGCGCCAGCAGCCAAGGCTCGGGAGTCGGCAACACCATATATTTT | CASSQGSGVGNTIYF | - | TRBV4-3 | - | TRBJ1-3
TGTGCCAGTAGTTATCAGGGCCCTGGTGGCTACACCTTC | CASSYQGPGGYTF | - | TRBV19 | - | TRBJ1-2
TGTGCCAGCTCACCAGCTCTGGACAGGAACTATGGCTACACCTTC | CASSPALDRNYGYTF | - | TRBV18 | TRBD1 | TRBJ1-2
TGTGCCAGCTCACCCCGGGGGGTAAAGGGAAGCACTGAAGCTTTCTTT | CASSPRGVKGSTEAFF | - | TRBV18 | - | TRBJ1-1
TGTGCCAGCAGCTTGCAACCTACAGGGGAGGCTGGAAACACCATATATTTT | CASSLQPTGEAGNTIYF | - | TRBV7-8 | TRBD1 | TRBJ1-3
TGTGCCACTCGACTAGCCGTCTCTAGTGAGCAGTTCTTC | CATRLAVSSEQFF | once | TRBV15 | TRBD2 | TRBJ2-1
TGTGCCAGCAGCCGAGAGAGGGTACAGCCCCAGCATTTT | CASSRERVQPQHF | few | TRBV7-2 | - | TRBJ1-5
TGCGCCAGCAGCGCAAGGGGGGGCGGAGTGGCTGAAGCTTTCTTT | CASSARGGGVAEAFF | - | TRBV5-1 | - | TRBJ1-1